This entry concerns a single T cell receptor beta chain. These data are taken from a study of control samples from healthy donors and cancer patients. Profiled with immunoSEQ multiplex PCR; TCRdb holds only in-frame clones, not every one. The table has some 150,000 clones, around 96% seen once; the top ten hold approximately 1%. V lost 1 base to trimming and J lost 1 base, with 8 bases between them. The germline V gene has CDR1 LNHDA and CDR2 SQIVND (reference sequence). This CDR3 has 15 residues. The V call is TRBV19, the J call TRBJ1-5; tentatively, D is TRBD1 (5 bases). The sequence came from a young woman in good health. The sequenced sample was blood. The CDR3 sequence is CASSIGGGSNQPQHF. The CDR3 nucleotides are TGTGCCAGTAGTATAGGGGGGGGAAGCAATCAGCCCCAGCATTTT.